These 32 T cell receptor beta chains share one sample of origin, sequenced in a study of CD8 T cells in ankylosing spondylitis. From the 5' RACE reads, TCRdb called clonotypes with MiXCR, one entry per CDR3 protein. The sample comprises 85,000 to 100,000 distinct CDR3 sequences, approximately 9% of which are singletons, and under 6% rests with the top ten. Sample: blood, either unsorted or a sorted T cell fraction (not recorded which). Every receptor here comes from a male donor with ankylosing spondylitis or in good health (not recorded which).

This clonotype showed up many times. The rearrangement joins TRBV6-5 to TRBJ1-1; a possible D gene is TRBD1 (5 bases). Trimming pared 2 bases from V and 6 bases from J, leaving 10 bases between. The length of the CDR3 is 13 residues. CDR1 and CDR2 from the germline V gene are MNHEY and SVGAGI. In nucleotides, the CDR3 is TGTGCCAGCAGTTACGACAGTAAAGCTGAAGCTTTCTTT. Its protein product is CASSYDSKAEAFF.

This clonotype was seen only a few times. J is TRBJ2-7 and V is TRBV7-2, with 13 bases lining up with TRBD2. Germline lookup yields CDR1 SGHTA and CDR2 FQGNSA. V trimming: 5 bases; J trimming: 2 bases; junction bases outside the gene matches: 3. The length of the CDR3 is 15 residues. The CDR3 loop is CASSRTSGGPYEQYF. For the CDR3, the DNA is TGTGCCAGCAGCCGGACTAGCGGGGGACCCTACGAGCAGTACTTC.

This clonotype was counted at least ten times. This chain connects TRBV5-1 to TRBJ2-7; 8 nucleotides align to TRBD1. Per the germline V gene, CDR1 is SGHRS and CDR2 is YFSETQ. The CDR3 length is 11 residues. CDR3 DNA sequence: TGCGGAACTGGGACAGGTGAAGAGCAGTACTTC. Protein: CGTGTGEEQYF.

This clonotype occurred many times. The chain couples TRBV11-3 to TRBJ1-1; 8 bases are a match to TRBD1. Germline V gene data show CDR1 as SGHNT and CDR2 as YENEEA. The CDR3 covers 13 residues. The V segment lost 0 bases and the J segment 6 bases; nucleotides outside the gene matches: 0. Written as DNA, the CDR3 is TGTGCCAGCAGCTTAGAGACAGGGGCTGAAGCTTTCTTT. Protein product: CASSLETGAEAFF.

There are many counts of this clonotype. This sequence joins TRBV20-1 and TRBJ2-2; D remains ambiguous. Between the trimmed V and J ends, which lost 3 bases and 3 bases, there was a span of 8 bases. The length of the CDR3 is 13 residues. Germline-derived CDR1 and CDR2 are DFQATT and SNEGSKA (reference sequence). In DNA, the CDR3 is TGCAGTGCTAGTTATCCGGACACCGGGGAGCTGTTTTTT. Its translation is CSASYPDTGELFF.

There are many counts of this clonotype. Its ends do not fully match the called genes, so a read error is possible. The genes are TRBV2 and TRBJ2-5; D call uncertain. The CDR3 length is 11 residues. Germline-derived CDR1 and CDR2 are SNHLY and FYNNEI. This CDR3 is CASSEARTPYF. As DNA, the CDR3 is TGTGCCAGCAGTGAAGCCCGGACCCCGTACTTC. Full variable domain (rest looked up from reference TRBV2 and TRBJ2-5): EPEVTQTPSHQVTQMGQEVILRCVPISNHLYFYWYRQILGQKVEFLVSFYNNEISEKSEIFDDQFSVERPDGSNFTLKIRSTKLEDSAMYFCASSEARTPYFGPGTRLLVL.

At least ten counts were recorded for this clonotype. V and J are TRBV5-1 and TRBJ2-5; D call uncertain. Per the germline V gene, CDR1 is SGHRS and CDR2 is YFSETQ. V was pared by 4 bases and J by 3 bases, with 22 bases between. This CDR3 is built from 17 residues. The CDR3 region has the DNA TGCGCCAGCAGCCCCGATCCGGGCCATTGGAAAGAAGAGACCCAGTACTTC. Translating it yields CASSPDPGHWKEETQYF.

In its sample, this clonotype was seen many times. The chain joins TRBV6-4 to TRBJ2-7, with D hard to call. Germline lookup yields CDR1 MRHNA and CDR2 SNTAGT. With 2 bases removed from V and 1 base from J, the gap between germline ends came to 15 bases. This CDR3 region has 16 residues. CDR3 in DNA: TGTGCCAGCAGTGACAAGAGCTTCACGATATCCTACGAGCAGTACTTC. Its protein product is CASSDKSFTISYEQYF.

This clonotype showed up many times. The chain employs TRBV20-1 and TRBJ2-3, with D tentatively TRBD1 or TRBD2 (5 bases each). There are 14 residues in the CDR3. V was shortened by 0 bases and J by 5 bases, with 12 bases between the two germline ends. Per the germline V gene, CDR1 is DFQATT and CDR2 is SNEGSKA (reference sequence). The CDR3 region is CSARESWGRDTQYF. CDR3 nucleotides: TGCAGTGCTAGAGAGTCGTGGGGACGAGATACGCAGTATTTT.

This chain uses TRBV7-2 with TRBJ2-7; no firm D call. V shed 0 bases and J shed 6 bases, with 6 bases lying between them. Germline CDR1 SGHTA, CDR2 FQGNSA. The CDR3 totals 12 residues. CDR3 residues: CASSLAAGEQYF. As DNA, the CDR3 is TGTGCCAGCAGCTTAGCGGCCGGCGAGCAGTACTTC. Full variable domain (outside the CDR3, taken from reference TRBV7-2 and TRBJ2-7): GAGVSQSPSNKVTEKGKDVELRCDPISGHTALYWYRQSLGQGLEFLIYFQGNSAPDKSGLPSDRFSAERTGGSVSTLTIQRTQQEDSAVYLCASSLAAGEQYFGPGTRLTVT.

This clonotype was seen many times. CDR3: CASSLPTDSSGNTIYF. For the CDR3, the DNA is TGTGCCAGCAGTTTACCAACGGACAGCTCTGGAAACACCATATATTTT. This chain connects TRBV12-3 or TRBV12-4 to TRBJ1-3; a weak D match, TRBD1 (6 bases). Trimming removed 2 bases at V and 0 bases at J, with 11 bases between. The CDR3 covers 16 residues.

This clonotype has ten or more counts. V gene TRBV7-4 combines with J gene TRBJ1-5; a possible D gene is TRBD1 (6 bases). Germline loops: CDR1 SGHVT, CDR2 SQSDAQ. CDR3 length equals 15 residues. V lost 1 base and J 2 bases, leaving 9 bases between the germline ends. The CDR3 DNA follows: TGTGCCAGCAGCTTAGAGGACAGCTGCAATCAGCCCCAGCATTTT. Amino acids: CASSLEDSCNQPQHF.

This clonotype was seen repeatedly, ten times or more. The chain uses TRBV5-1 and TRBJ1-4; tentatively, D is TRBD1 (5 bases). This CDR3 contains 17 residues. The V gene's germline CDR1 is SGHRS and CDR2 YFSETQ. V dropped 4 bases and J dropped 8 bases, with 24 bases sitting between them. CDR3 loop: CASSTGGAGSGGEKLFF. Here the CDR3 DNA reads TGCGCCAGCAGCACCGGGGGAGCGGGTTCAGGAGGCGAAAAACTGTTTTTT.

This clonotype came up many times. The gene calls are TRBV28 and TRBJ2-7, with D possibly being TRBD2 (6 bases). This CDR3 has 14 residues. Trimming took 2 bases from V and 4 from J, leaving 12 bases between them. Germline V CDR1 and CDR2: MDHEN, SYDVKM. The CDR3 loop reads CASSLGASEYEQYF. The DNA of the CDR3 is TGTGCCAGCAGTTTAGGGGCTAGCGAGTACGAGCAGTACTTC. Variable domain in full (rest from reference TRBV28 and TRBJ2-7): DVKVTQSSRYLVKRTGEKVFLECVQDMDHENMFWYRQDPGLGLRLIYFSYDVKMKEKGDIPEGYSVSREKKERFSLILESASTNQTSMYLCASSLGASEYEQYFGPGTRLTVT.

As concerns this clonotype: This may stem from a read error, because a much larger clone lies one nucleotide away. The CDR3 nucleotides are TGTGCCAGCAGTTTCCGTGGGAGGCAGTACAATGAGCAGTTCTTC. This translates into CASSFRGRQYNEQFF. V and J are TRBV27 and TRBJ2-1, with D possibly matching TRBD2 (6 bases). Germline CDR1 reads MNHEY; CDR2 reads SMNVEV (reference sequence). The CDR3 loop spans 15 amino acids. V was cut by 3 bases and J by 4 bases, with 13 bases left in between.

At least ten counts were recorded for this clonotype. This chain connects TRBV28 to TRBJ1-1; possibly TRBD1 for D (6 bases). V was clipped by 10 bases and J by 9 bases, with 18 bases between them. Germline values: CDR1 MDHEN, CDR2 SYDVKM. The CDR3 totals 12 residues. The CDR3 loop is CATPDRLGKAFF. The DNA for the CDR3 is TGTGCCACTCCAGACAGGCTGGGGAAAGCTTTCTTT.

This clonotype was observed a handful of times. A much more abundant neighbour one base away suggests this may be a read error. This chain's CDR3 is CAWSTGVAGELFF. The CDR3 DNA reads TGTGCCTGGAGTACGGGGGTAGCCGGGGAGCTGTTTTTT. The gene calls are TRBV30 and TRBJ2-2, with D perhaps TRBD2 (6 bases). The CDR3 has 13 amino acids. The germline CDR1 and CDR2 sequences are GTSNPN and SVGIG (reference sequence). Trimming took 2 bases from V and 6 from J, leaving 10 bases between them.

This clonotype was seen just once. The V and J genes are TRBV20-1 and TRBJ2-1, with D possibly matching TRBD2 (6 bases). The germline CDR1 and CDR2 sequences are DFQATT and SNEGSKA (reference sequence). The CDR3 length is 14 residues. CDR3 loop: CSAREPPSYNEQFF. CDR3 nucleotides: TGCAGCGCCCGGGAGCCCCCTTCCTACAATGAGCAGTTCTTC.

This clonotype has only one observation. V and J are TRBV3-1 and TRBJ2-7; 9 bases line up with TRBD2. V shed 10 bases, J shed 5 bases, and the junction held 21 bases outside the gene matches. The germline CDR1 and CDR2 sequences are LGHDT and YNNKEL (reference sequence). This CDR3 spans 17 amino acids. CDR3 nucleotides: TGTGCCACCACCAAAGAGGTGCGCGGGGGGGTAAAGCACGAGCAGTACTTC. Protein: CATTKEVRGGVKHEQYF.

The sample holds many counts of this clonotype. The V call is TRBV5-1, the J call TRBJ2-2; 8 bases fit TRBD1. Per germline, CDR1 SGHRS and CDR2 YFSETQ. The CDR3 is 16 amino acids. The trim removed 3 bases at V and 4 bases at J, leaving 8 bases unmatched. The CDR3 protein is CASSSNRGYGTGELFF. CDR3 sequence (DNA): TGCGCCAGCAGCTCAAACAGGGGGTATGGCACCGGGGAGCTGTTTTTT.

This clonotype has at least ten counts. The rearrangement joins TRBV6-5 to TRBJ2-1; D unclear. The CDR3 loop spans 14 amino acids. CDR1 and CDR2 (germline): MNHEY, SVGAGI. V lost 0 bases and J lost 3, with 6 bases in between. CDR3 bases: TGTGCCAGCAGTTACTCGACGGACTACAATGAGCAGTTCTTC. Protein sequence: CASSYSTDYNEQFF.

In this sample, this clonotype turned up many times. J is TRBJ2-4 and V is TRBV6-5; D might be TRBD1 (5 bases). Germline V gene lookup returns CDR1 MNHEY and CDR2 SVGAGI. The CDR3 is 16 residues long. V dropped 0 bases and J dropped 0 bases, with 9 bases sitting between them. CDR3 DNA sequence: TGTGCCAGCAGTTACTCGGGGCAGCTAGCCAAAAACATTCAGTACTTC. It is translated as CASSYSGQLAKNIQYF.

This clonotype was picked up many times. The genes are TRBV24-1 and TRBJ2-3; D may be TRBD1 (6 bases). Trimming stripped 5 bases from V and 1 base from J, with 6 bases between. CDR1 is KGHDR and CDR2 is SFDVKD in the germline V gene. This CDR3 contains 13 residues. The CDR3 reads CATSAGGTDTQYF. DNA of the CDR3: TGTGCCACCAGTGCAGGGGGCACAGATACGCAGTATTTT.

Ten or more counts support this clonotype. The rearrangement joins TRBV7-8 to TRBJ2-3; 9 bases are shared with TRBD2. The junction had 13 bases not matched to a gene; V was cut back by 5 bases and J by 1 base. Germline V gene sequence: CDR1 SGHVS, CDR2 FQNEAQ. The CDR3 loop spans 18 amino acids. CDR3 loop: CASSRTNQLAGRTDTQYF. CDR3 coding DNA: TGTGCCAGCAGCCGCACAAATCAGCTAGCGGGGCGCACAGATACGCAGTATTTT.

There are many counts of this clonotype. V and J are TRBV12-3 or TRBV12-4 and TRBJ2-1; perhaps TRBD1 as D (5 bases). The CDR3 runs 14 residues. V lost 3 bases, J lost 4 bases, and 10 bases lay in between. The CDR3 spells CASSLGQTYNEQFF. The CDR3 bases are TGTGCCAGCAGTTTGGGGCAGACTTACAATGAGCAGTTCTTC.

This clonotype was counted at least ten times. The chain carries TRBV19 and TRBJ2-2; D is unclear. There are 16 residues in the CDR3. Trimming cost V 1 base and J 5 bases, with 14 bases left between them. Germline loops: CDR1 LNHDA, CDR2 SQIVND (reference sequence). CDR3 bases: TGTGCCAGTAGTATAGTTGGTAGCCGAGGTACCGGGGAGCTGTTTTTT. It translates to CASSIVGSRGTGELFF.

This clonotype was picked up many times. J is TRBJ2-3 and V is TRBV12-3 or TRBV12-4; D is ambiguous. Trimming stripped 4 bases from V and 13 bases from J, with 18 bases between. The CDR3 has 13 residues. This chain's CDR3 is CASSSPSDGKEYF. The CDR3, as DNA: TGTGCCAGCAGTTCACCTAGTGACGGCAAGGAGTATTTT.

This clonotype was picked up many times. The gene calls are TRBV5-1 and TRBJ1-2; D is perhaps TRBD1 (5 bases). This CDR3 contains 14 residues. V was pared by 0 bases and J by 8 bases, with 14 bases between. CDR1 and CDR2 from the germline V gene are SGHRS and YFSETQ. CDR3 DNA: TGCGCCAGCAGCTTGGCATCCCAGACAGCGGGCTACACCTTC. Translating it yields CASSLASQTAGYTF.

The table lists this clonotype with many counts. For the CDR3, the DNA is TGTGCCATCACCGGGACCTTCGGGGGTGGTGAGCAGTTCTTC. Protein product: CAITGTFGGGEQFF. This chain joins TRBV12-3 or TRBV12-4 and TRBJ2-1; weak D call: TRBD2 (6 bases). The CDR3 runs to 14 residues. Trimming left V 10 bases short and J 9 bases short, with 22 bases between.

This clonotype was detected many times. The CDR3 DNA is TGTGCCAGCAGCTTGCGGCGGATAAGTGACGAGCAGTACTTC. This codes for CASSLRRISDEQYF. This rearrangement joins TRBV7-8 to TRBJ2-7, with D uncertain. The CDR3 sequence is 14 residues long. V was shortened by 3 bases and J by 5 bases, with 14 bases between the two germline ends. Germline lookup yields CDR1 SGHVS and CDR2 FQNEAQ. The complete variable domain, with remaining parts taken from reference TRBV7-8 and TRBJ2-7, reads GAGVSQSPRYKVAKRGQDVALRCDPISGHVSLFWYQQALGQGPEFLTYFQNEAQLDKSGLPSDRFFAERPEGSVSTLKIQRTQQEDSAVYLCASSLRRISDEQYFGPGTRLTVT.

This clonotype is medium-sized. The V gene is TRBV5-1, the J gene TRBJ1-1; D is unclear. V lost 2 bases and J 5 bases, leaving 10 bases between the germline ends. The germline CDR1 and CDR2 sequences are SGHRS and YFSETQ. This CDR3 has 13 amino acids. CDR3 sequence reads: CASSFPPGTEAFF. CDR3 DNA sequence: TGCGCCAGCAGCTTTCCCCCCGGTACTGAAGCTTTCTTT.

In its sample, this clonotype was seen many times. The chain employs TRBV5-6 and TRBJ2-2, with TRBD2 as a possible D gene (5 bases). The CDR3 loop spans 15 amino acids. Germline V gives CDR1 SGHDT, CDR2 YYEEEE. Trimming removed 1 base from V and 3 bases from J, with 10 bases in between. CDR3 in amino acids: CASSLSGWYTGELFF. CDR3 in DNA: TGTGCCAGCAGCTTGTCGGGGTGGTACACCGGGGAGCTGTTTTTT. Full variable domain (missing parts from reference TRBV5-6 and TRBJ2-2): DAGVTQSPTHLIKTRGQQVTLRCSPKSGHDTVSWYQQALGQGPQFIFQYYEEEERQRGNFPDRFSGHQFPNYSSELNVNALLLGDSALYLCASSLSGWYTGELFFGEGSRLTVL.